These T cell receptor beta chains were read from a single sample in a study of identical twins. Each CDR3 protein is one row after TCRdb ran MiXCR on the 5' RACE reads. The data show fewer than 900,000 distinct CDR3 sequences, around a sixth seen once. The sample was also linked to a second study, of T cells expressing NK-cell markers.

Sequenced input: PBMCs. All receptors derive from a woman between 18 and 29 years old in good health. The CDR3 runs from the conserved cysteine through the conserved F or W. The D gene is left open where the match is weak. Expanded clones are given a class, and other clones once, few, many or no size at all.

CSTDRGSRVDEQFF TGCAGTACCGACAGGGGATCAAGAGTAGATGAGCAGTTCTTC TRBD1 few TRBJ2-1 TRBV20-1
CASSFREATDTQYF TGTGCCAGCAGCTTTCGGGAAGCCACAGATACGCAGTATTTT NA NA TRBJ2-3 TRBV7-2
CAWSDRWSGVRTETQYF TGTGCCTGGAGCGATAGGTGGAGTGGAGTCCGAACGGAGACCCAGTACTTC NA NA TRBJ2-5 TRBV30
CSAAGLGDGELFF TGCAGTGCTGCGGGACTAGGCGACGGGGAGCTGTTTTTT TRBD2 few TRBJ2-2 TRBV20-1
CASSLSGGVVDTQYF TGTGCCAGCAGCTTAAGCGGGGGGGTTGTAGATACGCAGTATTTT TRBD2 NA TRBJ2-3 TRBV7-9
CASSGYRPSYEQYF TGTGCCAGCAGCGGATACAGGCCCTCCTACGAGCAGTACTTC NA few TRBJ2-7 TRBV13
CASSQEPDRGKGETQYF TGCGCCAGCAGCCAAGAACCTGACAGGGGTAAGGGTGAGACCCAGTACTTC TRBD1 few TRBJ2-5 TRBV4-3
CASSALAGREFF TGTGCCAGCAGTGCCTTGGCGGGTCGCGAGTTCTTC NA few TRBJ2-1 TRBV6-2/TRBV6-3
CASSGDTDTQYF TGCGCCAGCAGTGGGGACACAGATACGCAGTATTTT NA many TRBJ2-3 TRBV10-1
CASGLGLAGSKETQYF TGTGCTAGTGGTTTAGGGCTAGCGGGTTCCAAAGAGACCCAGTACTTC TRBD2 many TRBJ2-5 TRBV12-5
CASSFGDREDTF TGTGCCAGCAGCTTCGGGGACAGGGAGGACACCTTC TRBD1 many TRBJ1-2 TRBV5-6
CASSQDLVGQTYEQYF TGCGCCAGCAGCCAAGATCTGGTTGGGCAGACCTACGAGCAGTACTTC NA few TRBJ2-7 TRBV4-3
CASSRDPANTGELFF TGTGCCAGCTCACGTGATCCGGCGAACACCGGGGAGCTGTTTTTT NA NA TRBJ2-2 TRBV18
CASSQDSGGPEAFF TGCGCCAGCAGCCAAGATAGTGGCGGGCCTGAAGCTTTCTTT NA few TRBJ1-1 TRBV4-1
CASSLGGSYTGELFF TGTGCCAGCAGTTTAGGCGGTAGTTACACCGGGGAGCTGTTTTTT NA NA TRBJ2-2 TRBV12-3/TRBV12-4